Following are 26 T cell receptor beta chains from one sample sequenced in a study of OX40 agonist ivuxolimab in advanced cancers. Libraries were prepared by immunoSEQ multiplex PCR; TCRdb keeps only in-frame clonotypes and omits some of them. The sample contains some 39,000 clones, roughly 81% of which appear only once. Here the sequenced sample was CD4+ or CD8+ T cells sorted from blood, taken in a trial of the OX40 agonist ivuxolimab. These receptors all stem from an adult with an advanced solid tumor such as melanoma, head and neck, liver or kidney cancer.

This clone was counted once. The chain links TRBV5-6 to TRBJ2-2; 14 bases align to TRBD2. CDR1 and CDR2 from the germline V gene are SGHDT and YYEEEE. There are 16 residues in the CDR3. V dropped 4 bases and J dropped 6; count of bases not matched to a gene: 5. CDR3 loop: CASSRLAGGTSGELFF. As DNA, the CDR3 is TGTGCCAGCAGCCGACTAGCGGGAGGGACATCCGGGGAGCTGTTTTTT.

The CDR3 loop is CASSYSRVEGYTF. Here the CDR3 DNA reads TGTGCCAGCAGTTACTCGAGGGTGGAGGGCTACACCTTC. The chain employs TRBV6-5 and TRBJ1-2, with no clear D. Germline assignment: CDR1 MNHEY and CDR2 SVGAGI. Trimming left V 0 bases short and J 8 bases short, with 10 bases between. The CDR3 has 13 amino acids.

Of note for this clone: The junction does not match germline at one end; this may be a read error. DNA of the CDR3: TGTGCCAGCAGCTTAGGTGGCAGCTATTATTCACCCCTCCACTTT. Translation gives CASSLGGSYYSPLHF. V gene TRBV11-2 combines with J gene TRBJ1-6; D gene unclear. This CDR3 is 15 amino acids long. CDR1 SGHAT and CDR2 FQNNGV come from the germline V gene.

The chain recombines TRBV4-3 with TRBJ1-2; 9 bases align to TRBD1. Germline-derived CDR1 and CDR2 are LGHNA and YSLEER. The CDR3 has 15 residues. The V gene end was trimmed by 3 bases and the J gene end by 2 bases; junction bases not matched to a gene: 4. The CDR3, as DNA: TGCGCCAGCAGCCATACGGGACAGGGAAACTATGGCTACACCTTC. This sequence encodes CASSHTGQGNYGYTF.

The chain recombines TRBV2 with TRBJ1-3; D not resolved. The germline V and J ends were trimmed by 6 bases and 4 bases, with 10 bases remaining between them. This CDR3 is 13 amino acids long. Germline lookup yields CDR1 SNHLY and CDR2 FYNNEI. The DNA for the CDR3 is TGTGCCAGCAGCATACCGAAAGGAAACACCATATATTTT. Residues: CASSIPKGNTIYF.

The rearrangement joins TRBV2 to TRBJ1-5; D possibly corresponds to TRBD1 (5 bases). The CDR3 covers 20 residues. The V gene lost 4 bases and the J gene lost 0 bases, with 25 bases spanning the gap. CDR1 SNHLY and CDR2 FYNNEI come from the germline V gene. The CDR3 DNA sequence: TGTGCCAGCAGTGTTAGAGGTCCAGGGTTGTTTACTTATAGCAATCAGCCCCAGCATTTT. Its translation is CASSVRGPGLFTYSNQPQHF.

This clone has just a few counts. The rearrangement joins TRBV2 to TRBJ1-5; maybe TRBD1 (5 bases). Germline assignment: CDR1 SNHLY and CDR2 FYNNEI. V was pared by 4 bases and J by 4 bases, with 11 bases between. There are 14 residues in the CDR3. The CDR3 loop is CASSVEGANQPQHF. The CDR3, as DNA: TGTGCCAGCAGTGTAGAAGGGGCGAATCAGCCCCAGCATTTT.

A word on this clone: Other DNA sequences within the sample encode an identical CDR3. The chain joins TRBV28 to TRBJ1-6, with D hard to call. The length of the CDR3 is 14 residues. The ends were cut back, 6 bases at V and 0 bases at J, with 6 bases in the middle. CDR1 is MDHEN and CDR2 is SYDVKM in the germline V gene. DNA for the CDR3: TGTGCCAGCAGGGCGAGCTCCTATAATTCACCCCTCCACTTT. It codes for CASRASSYNSPLHF.

The J gene is TRBJ1-4, the V gene TRBV5-4; possibly TRBD1 for D (6 bases). V dropped 0 bases and J dropped 5 bases, with 14 bases sitting between them. There are 16 residues in the CDR3. The germline V gene has CDR1 SGHNT and CDR2 YYREEE (reference sequence). The CDR3 region has the DNA TGTGCCAGCAGCTTGGGAGGACAGCCATTCAATGAAAAACTGTTTTTT. Amino acid sequence: CASSLGGQPFNEKLFF.

This clone was picked up one time. The V and J genes are TRBV27 and TRBJ2-7; perhaps TRBD2 as D (6 bases). V lost 5 bases, J lost 7 bases, and 18 bases lay in between. This CDR3 contains 14 residues. Germline loops: CDR1 MNHEY, CDR2 SMNVEV (reference sequence). Here the CDR3 reads CASSPGGVPPEQYF. CDR3 nucleotide sequence: TGTGCCAGCAGTCCCGGAGGGGTGCCCCCGGAGCAGTACTTC.

The chain employs TRBV5-1 and TRBJ2-5; 7 bases align to TRBD2. Germline lookup yields CDR1 SGHRS and CDR2 YFSETQ. The V segment lost 7 bases and the J segment 5 bases; nucleotides outside the gene matches: 14. The CDR3 is 15 residues long. CDR3 sequence reads: CASALGGREKETQYF. CDR3 coding DNA: TGCGCCAGCGCACTGGGTGGGCGGGAGAAGGAGACCCAGTACTTC. Based on the CDR3 plus reference TRBV5-1 and TRBJ2-5, the full variable domain is KAGVTQTPRYLIKTRGQQVTLSCSPISGHRSVSWYQQTPGQGLQFLFEYFSETQRNKGNFPGRFSGRQFSNSRSEMNVSTLELGDSALYLCASALGGREKETQYFGPGTRLLVL.

This clone has just a few counts. This chain connects TRBV4-3 to TRBJ1-4; D is undetermined. Per the germline V gene, CDR1 is LGHNA and CDR2 is YSLEER. This CDR3 region has 14 residues. V gave up 1 base and J gave up 8 bases, with 11 bases separating them. The CDR3 DNA reads as TGCGCCAGCAGCCAAGCATACAGAGGCGAAAAACTGTTTTTT. It is translated as CASSQAYRGEKLFF.

The rearrangement uses TRBV4-2 and TRBJ1-1; TRBD1 aligns across 9 bases. V lost 4 bases to trimming and J lost 4 bases; unmatched junction nucleotides: 4. The CDR3 sequence is 14 residues long. CDR1 and CDR2 (germline): LGHNA, YNFKEQ. CDR3 in DNA: TGTGCCAGCAGCCCGCGACAGGGGGGCACTGAAGCTTTCTTT. Translated, it gives CASSPRQGGTEAFF.

This chain joins TRBV27 and TRBJ2-7; D gene ambiguous. Trimming removed 6 bases from V and 2 bases from J, with 17 bases in between. The CDR3 is 15 residues long. Germline V gene sequence: CDR1 MNHEY, CDR2 SMNVEV (reference sequence). CDR3 DNA: TGTGCCAGCAGGCCCACTCCCTCGCGTCCCTACGAGCAGTACTTC. This encodes CASRPTPSRPYEQYF.

The chain uses TRBV11-1 and TRBJ1-2, with D tentatively TRBD1 (5 bases). The CDR3 runs to 14 residues. Trimming left V 8 bases short and J 6 bases short, with 19 bases between. Germline V gene sequence: CDR1 SGHAT, CDR2 FQDESV (reference sequence). The CDR3 nucleotides are TGTGCCAGCCACCACTTTACAGGCAGGAATGGCTACACCTTC. Protein: CASHHFTGRNGYTF.

V gene TRBV7-2 combines with J gene TRBJ2-3, with TRBD1 matching over 8 bases. V was clipped by 4 bases and J by 4 bases; unmatched bases: 7. From germline, CDR1 is SGHTA and CDR2 FQGNSA. CDR3 length equals 15 residues. In DNA, the CDR3 is TGTGCCAGCAGCTACCCCCAGGGGGCATCAGATACGCAGTATTTT. Protein: CASSYPQGASDTQYF.

This rearrangement joins TRBV29-1 to TRBJ2-3; tentative D call: TRBD2 (6 bases). V lost 4 bases, J lost 2 bases, and 19 bases lay in between. The germline V gene has CDR1 SQVTM and CDR2 ANQGSEA. This CDR3 is built from 16 residues. CDR3 coding DNA: TGCAGCGTTGTTGGGGATGGGGGGACTTCCACAGATACGCAGTATTTT. It encodes CSVVGDGGTSTDTQYF.

Only one count was recorded for this clone. The chain links TRBV2 to TRBJ2-3; the match to TRBD2 covers 8 bases. J gave up 2 bases and V 5 bases, and 3 bases lay outside the gene matches. The CDR3 has 14 amino acids. Germline V gene sequence: CDR1 SNHLY, CDR2 FYNNEI. CDR3 residues: CASSTGLVTDTQYF. The CDR3 DNA sequence: TGTGCCAGCAGTACGGGACTAGTCACAGATACGCAGTATTTT.

The chain carries TRBV15 and TRBJ2-2; 8 bases map to TRBD1. Losses at the gene ends were 1 base for V and 2 bases for J; bases not matched to a gene: 18. Germline loops: CDR1 LNHNV, CDR2 YYDKDF (reference sequence). This CDR3 contains 21 residues. This CDR3 is CATSRGLGQGASMVNTGELFF. The DNA of the CDR3 is TGTGCCACCAGCAGAGGATTAGGGCAGGGGGCGAGTATGGTAAACACCGGGGAGCTGTTTTTT.

The chain has TRBV6-5 and TRBJ1-1, with D possibly matching TRBD1 (5 bases). The V end was cut by 6 bases, the J end by 5 bases, with 19 bases between. From germline, CDR1 is MNHEY and CDR2 SVGAGI. This CDR3 contains 15 residues. CDR3 nucleotide sequence: TGTGCCAGCAGCAAAGAGGGACGCCTCGGAACTGAAGCTTTCTTT. This gives the protein CASSKEGRLGTEAFF.

This clone was recorded only once. This chain links TRBV7-3 with TRBJ2-1; 13 nucleotides align to TRBD2. Germline V gene data show CDR1 as SGHTA and CDR2 as FQGTGA. The CDR3 is made up of 15 amino acids. V lost 4 bases and J lost 6; bases outside the gene matches: 3. In nucleotides, the CDR3 is TGTGCCAGCAGCTCGAGGACTAGCGGGGGCAATGAGCAGTTCTTC. It yields the protein CASSSRTSGGNEQFF.

This chain connects TRBV4-3 to TRBJ1-2; 7 nucleotides line up with TRBD1. Germline assignment: CDR1 LGHNA and CDR2 YSLEER. Trimming at V came to 0 bases and at J to 6 bases, leaving 10 bases not matched to a gene. CDR3 size: 16 residues. The CDR3 region has the DNA TGCGCCAGCAGCCAAGATCCCTGGACAGGTGAGGATGGCTACACCTTC. The encoded protein is CASSQDPWTGEDGYTF.

The chain recombines TRBV28 with TRBJ2-1; the match to TRBD1 covers 7 bases. The germline gives CDR1 MDHEN, CDR2 SYDVKM. The CDR3 length is 15 residues. V was clipped by 10 bases and J by 6 bases; unmatched bases: 15. The CDR3 here is CATWIQGVPINEQFF. The CDR3 DNA reads as TGTGCCACCTGGATTCAGGGGGTACCTATCAATGAGCAGTTCTTC.

The gene calls are TRBV5-1 and TRBJ2-3, with TRBD2 identical over 13 bases. Looked up from germline, CDR1 is SGHRS and CDR2 is YFSETQ. V was clipped by 2 bases and J by 3 bases; unmatched bases: 3. This CDR3 is 16 amino acids long. As DNA, the CDR3 is TGCGCCAGCAGCTTACGACTAGCGGGAGGTACAGATACGCAGTATTTT. Protein: CASSLRLAGGTDTQYF.

The count of this clone is one. This CDR3 is CASSPRGRGNQPQHF. The CDR3 region has the DNA TGTGCCAGCAGCCCTAGGGGGCGAGGTAATCAGCCCCAGCATTTT. V and J are TRBV7-8 and TRBJ1-5, with 7 bases aligning to TRBD1. Germline CDR1 reads SGHVS; CDR2 reads FQNEAQ. Germline trimming cut 5 bases from V and 4 bases from J; bases unmatched to any gene: 8. The CDR3 is 15 residues long.

The chain's CDR3 is CASSYSRDTEAFF. The CDR3 coding sequence is TGTGCCAGCAGTTACTCGCGGGACACTGAAGCTTTCTTT. This chain uses TRBV6-5 with TRBJ1-1; D is undetermined. With 0 bases removed from V and 3 bases from J, the gap between germline ends came to 5 bases. The CDR3 consists of 13 residues. Germline V lookup: CDR1 MNHEY, CDR2 SVGAGI.